Sequencing of this T cell receptor (beta chain) was carried out in a study of tumor-infiltrating lymphocytes in primary liver carcinoma. Findings and caveats of the study: Among the pair types, tumor region pairs showed more overlap than tumor-adjacent and tumor-blood pairs.

Researchers drew blood RNA from unsorted whole blood and extracted germline DNA as well. Chronic HBV infection, untreated so far, was present in the patients. Synthesis of TCR beta cDNA was carried out from 450 to 500 ng total RNA with a constant-region primer. Nested multiplex PCR, run for three rounds with slightly modified ARM-PCR, yielded TCR beta libraries. TRBV1-TRBV30 forward primers paired with a C-beta reverse primer drove the first two PCR rounds, approximately 11 cycles each. Each CDR3 protein gets one entry after TCRdb re-called the multiplex PCR reads with MiXCR. The top ten hold 15% to 20% of the sample, which has a few hundred thousand distinct CDR3 sequences, nearly 60% seen once. A note on this clonotype: Its antigen remains unidentified. Because the CDR3 is missing its conserved closing phenylalanine or tryptophan, this is likely a read error.

CDR3 size: 13 residues. The receptor was isolated from a woman younger than 45 with primary liver carcinoma and hepatitis B virus infection. This chain joins TRBV12-3 or TRBV12-4 and TRBJ1-1; no clear D. The source material was peripheral blood. DNA for the CDR3: TGTGTCAGCAGTCCCCCGGCGAACACTGAAGCTTTCATT. Its translation: CVSSPPANTEAFI.